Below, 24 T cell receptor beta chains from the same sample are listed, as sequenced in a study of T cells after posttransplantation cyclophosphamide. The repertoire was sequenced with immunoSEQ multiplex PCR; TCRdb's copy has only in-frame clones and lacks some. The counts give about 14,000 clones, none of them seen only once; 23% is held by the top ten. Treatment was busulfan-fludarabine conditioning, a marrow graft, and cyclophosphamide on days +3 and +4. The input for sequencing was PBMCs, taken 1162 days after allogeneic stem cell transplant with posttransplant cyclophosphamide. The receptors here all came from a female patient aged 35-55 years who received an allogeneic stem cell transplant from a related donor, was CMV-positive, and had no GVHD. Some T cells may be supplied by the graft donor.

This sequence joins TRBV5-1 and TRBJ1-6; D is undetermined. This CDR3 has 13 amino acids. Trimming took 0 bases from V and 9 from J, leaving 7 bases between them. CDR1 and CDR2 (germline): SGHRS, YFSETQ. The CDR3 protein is CASSLEQLSPLHF. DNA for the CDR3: TGCGCCAGCAGCTTGGAACAGCTTTCACCCCTCCACTTT.

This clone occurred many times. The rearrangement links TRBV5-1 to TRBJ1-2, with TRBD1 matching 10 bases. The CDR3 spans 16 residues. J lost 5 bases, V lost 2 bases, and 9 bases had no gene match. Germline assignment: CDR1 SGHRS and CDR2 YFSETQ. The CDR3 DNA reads TGCGCCAGCAGCTTACCCGGGACAGGGGAGTTATATGGCTACACCTTC. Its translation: CASSLPGTGELYGYTF.

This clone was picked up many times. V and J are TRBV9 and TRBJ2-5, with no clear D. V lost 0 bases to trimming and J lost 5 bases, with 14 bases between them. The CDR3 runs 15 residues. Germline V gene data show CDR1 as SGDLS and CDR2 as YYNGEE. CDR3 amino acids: CASSVVGLPRETQYF. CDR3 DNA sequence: TGTGCCAGCAGCGTAGTGGGTCTCCCCAGGGAGACCCAGTACTTC. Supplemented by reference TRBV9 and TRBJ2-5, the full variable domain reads DSGVTQTPKHLITATGQRVTLRCSPRSGDLSVYWYQQSLDQGLQFLIQYYNGEERAKGNILERFSAQQFPDLHSELNLSSLELGDSALYFCASSVVGLPRETQYFGPGTRLLVL.

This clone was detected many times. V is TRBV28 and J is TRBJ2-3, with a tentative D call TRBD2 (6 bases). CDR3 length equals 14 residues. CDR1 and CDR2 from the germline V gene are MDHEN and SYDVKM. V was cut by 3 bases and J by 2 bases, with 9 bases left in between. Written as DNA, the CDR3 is TGTGCCAGCAGTTTGGGGGGAGTCACAGATACGCAGTATTTT. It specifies CASSLGGVTDTQYF.

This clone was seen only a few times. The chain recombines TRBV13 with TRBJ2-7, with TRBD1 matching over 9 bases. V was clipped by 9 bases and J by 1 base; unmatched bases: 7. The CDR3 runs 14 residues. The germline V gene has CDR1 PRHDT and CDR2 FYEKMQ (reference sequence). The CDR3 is CARGVGTGSYEQYF. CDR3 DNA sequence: TGTGCCAGAGGGGTCGGGACAGGGTCCTACGAGCAGTACTTC.

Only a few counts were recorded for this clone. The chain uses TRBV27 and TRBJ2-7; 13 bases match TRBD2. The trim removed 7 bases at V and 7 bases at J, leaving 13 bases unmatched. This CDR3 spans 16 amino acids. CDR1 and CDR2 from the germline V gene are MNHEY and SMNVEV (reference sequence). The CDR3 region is CASTTSGGALGGEQYF. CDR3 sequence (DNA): TGTGCCAGCACCACTAGCGGGGGGGCCTTGGGCGGAGAGCAGTACTTC.

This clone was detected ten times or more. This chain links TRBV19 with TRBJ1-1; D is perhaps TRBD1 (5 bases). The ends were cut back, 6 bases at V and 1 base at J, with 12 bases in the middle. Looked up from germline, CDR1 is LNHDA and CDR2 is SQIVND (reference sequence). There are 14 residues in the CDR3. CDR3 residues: CASRPPRANTEAFF. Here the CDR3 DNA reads TGTGCCAGTAGACCCCCCAGGGCGAACACTGAAGCTTTCTTT.

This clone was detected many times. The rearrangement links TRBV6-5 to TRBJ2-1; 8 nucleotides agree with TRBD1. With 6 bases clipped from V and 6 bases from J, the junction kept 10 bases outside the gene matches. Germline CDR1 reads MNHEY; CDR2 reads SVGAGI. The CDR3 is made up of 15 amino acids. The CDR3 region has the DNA TGTGCCAGCAGCCGGGGGACAGGACGTCGCAATGAGCAGTTCTTC. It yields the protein CASSRGTGRRNEQFF.

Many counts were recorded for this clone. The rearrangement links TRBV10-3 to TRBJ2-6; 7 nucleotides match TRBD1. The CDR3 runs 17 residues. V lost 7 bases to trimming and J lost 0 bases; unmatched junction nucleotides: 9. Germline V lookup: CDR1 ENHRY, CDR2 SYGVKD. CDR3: CAINDDREGSGANVLTF. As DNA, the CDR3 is TGTGCCATCAACGATGACAGGGAAGGCTCTGGGGCCAACGTCCTGACTTTC.

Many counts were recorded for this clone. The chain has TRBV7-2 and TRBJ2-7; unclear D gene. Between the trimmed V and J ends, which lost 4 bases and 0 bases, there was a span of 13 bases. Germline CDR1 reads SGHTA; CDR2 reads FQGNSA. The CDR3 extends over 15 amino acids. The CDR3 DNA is TGTGCCAGCAGCTCAACCACTCATGGCTCCTACGAGCAGTACTTC. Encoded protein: CASSSTTHGSYEQYF. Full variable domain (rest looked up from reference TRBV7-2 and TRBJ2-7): GAGVSQSPSNKVTEKGKDVELRCDPISGHTALYWYRQSLGQGLEFLIYFQGNSAPDKSGLPSDRFSAERTGGSVSTLTIQRTQQEDSAVYLCASSSTTHGSYEQYFGPGTRLTVT.

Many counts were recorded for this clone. DNA of the CDR3: TGCGCCAGCAGCTTTAGCGGGGGGAGTAGCACAGATACGCAGTATTTT. This gives the protein CASSFSGGSSTDTQYF. This chain links TRBV5-1 with TRBJ2-3, with 10 bases matching TRBD2. This CDR3 has 16 amino acids. J was trimmed by 0 bases and V by 2 bases; bases with no gene match: 3. Germline CDR1 is SGHRS and CDR2 is YFSETQ.

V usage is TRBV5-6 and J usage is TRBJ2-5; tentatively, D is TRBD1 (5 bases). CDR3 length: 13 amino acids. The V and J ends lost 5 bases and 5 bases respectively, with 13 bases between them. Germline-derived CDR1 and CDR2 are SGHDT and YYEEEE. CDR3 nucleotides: TGTGCCAGCAGATTCCAGGGCCTGGAGACCCAGTACTTC. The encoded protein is CASRFQGLETQYF.

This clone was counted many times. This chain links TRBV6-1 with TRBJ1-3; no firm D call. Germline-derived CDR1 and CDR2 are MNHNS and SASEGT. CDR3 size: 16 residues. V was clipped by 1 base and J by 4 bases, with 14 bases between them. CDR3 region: CASSEGPEVLGNTIYF. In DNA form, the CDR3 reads TGTGCCAGCAGTGAAGGGCCGGAGGTATTAGGAAACACCATATATTTT.

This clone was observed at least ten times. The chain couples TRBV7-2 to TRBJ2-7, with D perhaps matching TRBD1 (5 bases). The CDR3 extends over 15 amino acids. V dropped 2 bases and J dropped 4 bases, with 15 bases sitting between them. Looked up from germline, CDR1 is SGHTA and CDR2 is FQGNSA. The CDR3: CASSLMTVQRYEQYF. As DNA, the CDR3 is TGTGCCAGCAGCTTAATGACAGTCCAAAGGTACGAGCAGTACTTC.

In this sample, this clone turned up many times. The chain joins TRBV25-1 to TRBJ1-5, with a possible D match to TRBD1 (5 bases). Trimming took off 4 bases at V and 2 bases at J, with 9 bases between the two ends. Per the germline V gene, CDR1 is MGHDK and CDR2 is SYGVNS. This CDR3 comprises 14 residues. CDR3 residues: CASSVQGGNQPQHF. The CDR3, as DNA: TGTGCCAGCAGTGTTCAGGGCGGCAATCAGCCCCAGCATTTT. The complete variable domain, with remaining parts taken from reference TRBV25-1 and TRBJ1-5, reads EADIYQTPRYLVIGTGKKITLECSQTMGHDKMYWYQQDPGMELHLIHYSYGVNSTEKGDLSSESTVSRIRTEHFPLTLESARPSHTSQYLCASSVQGGNQPQHFGDGTRLSIL.

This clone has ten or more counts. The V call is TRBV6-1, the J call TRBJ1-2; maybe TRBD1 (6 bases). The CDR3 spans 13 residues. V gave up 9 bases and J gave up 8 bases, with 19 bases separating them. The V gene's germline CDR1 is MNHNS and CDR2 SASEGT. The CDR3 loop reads CARPGHGVGGYTF. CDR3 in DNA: TGTGCCAGACCGGGACACGGAGTAGGAGGCTACACCTTC.

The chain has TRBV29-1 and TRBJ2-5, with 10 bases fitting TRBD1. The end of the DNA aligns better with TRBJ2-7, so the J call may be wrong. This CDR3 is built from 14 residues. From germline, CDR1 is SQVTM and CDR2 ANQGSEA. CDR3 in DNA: TGCAGCGTTGAAAGGACAGGGGGAGGGTCCGAGCAGTACTTC. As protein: CSVERTGGGSEQYF.

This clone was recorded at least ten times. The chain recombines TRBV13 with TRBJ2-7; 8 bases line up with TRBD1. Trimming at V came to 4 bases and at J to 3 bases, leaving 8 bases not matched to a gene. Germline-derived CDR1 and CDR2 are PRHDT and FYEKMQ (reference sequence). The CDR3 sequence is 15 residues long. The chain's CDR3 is CASSSTGGNLYEQYF. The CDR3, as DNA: TGTGCCAGCAGCTCCACAGGGGGAAACCTCTACGAGCAGTACTTC.

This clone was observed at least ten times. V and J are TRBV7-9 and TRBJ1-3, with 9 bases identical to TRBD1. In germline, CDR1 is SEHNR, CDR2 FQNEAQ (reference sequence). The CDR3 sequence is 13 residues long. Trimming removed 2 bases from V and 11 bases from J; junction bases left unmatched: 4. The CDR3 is CASSLQGQGPIYF. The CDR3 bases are TGTGCCAGCAGCTTACAGGGACAGGGACCCATATATTTT.

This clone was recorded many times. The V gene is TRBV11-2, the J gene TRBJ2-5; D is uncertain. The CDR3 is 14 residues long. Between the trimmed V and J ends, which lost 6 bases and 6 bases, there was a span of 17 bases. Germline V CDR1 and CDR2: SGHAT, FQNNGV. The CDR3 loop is CASSQTTTLKTQYF. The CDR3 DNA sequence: TGTGCCAGCAGTCAAACCACGACTCTCAAGACCCAGTACTTC.

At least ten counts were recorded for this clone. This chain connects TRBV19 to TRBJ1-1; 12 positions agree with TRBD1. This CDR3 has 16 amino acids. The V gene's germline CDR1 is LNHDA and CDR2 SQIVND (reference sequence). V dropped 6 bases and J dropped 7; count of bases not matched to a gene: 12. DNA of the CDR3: TGTGCCAGTAGCCTGGGACAGGGGGCGGCATTTAGTGAAGCTTTCTTT. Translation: CASSLGQGAAFSEAFF.

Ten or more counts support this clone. The CDR3 region is CASSPGLSYEQYF. In nucleotides, the CDR3 is TGTGCCAGCAGTCCCGGACTATCCTACGAGCAGTACTTC. This rearrangement joins TRBV6-5 to TRBJ2-7; D might be TRBD2 (6 bases). Trimming shortened V by 5 bases and J by 1 base, and 9 bases separated the two germline ends. There are 13 residues in the CDR3. CDR1 is MNHEY and CDR2 is SVGAGI in the germline V gene.

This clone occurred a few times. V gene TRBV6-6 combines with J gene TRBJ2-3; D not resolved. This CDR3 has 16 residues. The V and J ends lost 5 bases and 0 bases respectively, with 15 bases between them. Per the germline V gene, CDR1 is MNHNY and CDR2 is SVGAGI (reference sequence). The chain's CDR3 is CASSPGERPSTDTQYF. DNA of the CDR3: TGTGCCAGCAGTCCTGGAGAGAGGCCTAGCACAGATACGCAGTATTTT.

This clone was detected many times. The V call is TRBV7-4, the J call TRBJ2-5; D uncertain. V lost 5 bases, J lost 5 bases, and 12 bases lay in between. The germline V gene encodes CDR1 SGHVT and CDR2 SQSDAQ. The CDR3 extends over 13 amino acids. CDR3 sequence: CASSPRYLETQYF. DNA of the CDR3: TGTGCCAGCAGCCCGAGGTATCTGGAGACCCAGTACTTC. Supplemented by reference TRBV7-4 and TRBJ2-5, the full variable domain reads GAGVSQSPRYKVAKRGRDVALRCDSISGHVTLYWYRQTLGQGSEVLTYSQSDAQRDKSGRPSGRFSAERPERSVSTLKIQRTEQGDSAVYLCASSPRYLETQYFGPGTRLLVL.